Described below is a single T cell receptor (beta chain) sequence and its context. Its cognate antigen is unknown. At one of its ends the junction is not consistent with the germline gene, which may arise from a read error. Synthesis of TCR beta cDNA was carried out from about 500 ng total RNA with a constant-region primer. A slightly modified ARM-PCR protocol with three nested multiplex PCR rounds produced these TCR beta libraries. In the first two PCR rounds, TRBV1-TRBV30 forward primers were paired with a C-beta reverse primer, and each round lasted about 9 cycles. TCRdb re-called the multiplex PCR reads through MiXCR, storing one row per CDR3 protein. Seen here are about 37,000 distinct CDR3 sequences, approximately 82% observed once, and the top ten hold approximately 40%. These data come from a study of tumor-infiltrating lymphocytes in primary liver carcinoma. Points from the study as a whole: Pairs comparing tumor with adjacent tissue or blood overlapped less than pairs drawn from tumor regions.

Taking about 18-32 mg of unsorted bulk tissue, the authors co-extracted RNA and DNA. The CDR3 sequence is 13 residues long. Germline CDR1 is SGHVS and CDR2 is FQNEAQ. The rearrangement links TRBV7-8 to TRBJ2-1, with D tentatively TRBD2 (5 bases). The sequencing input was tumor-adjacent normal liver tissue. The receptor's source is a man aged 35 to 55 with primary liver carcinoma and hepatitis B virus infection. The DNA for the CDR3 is TGTGCCAGCAGCTTAGTCGGGTGGGGAGAGCACTTCTTC. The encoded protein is CASSLVGWGEHFF.